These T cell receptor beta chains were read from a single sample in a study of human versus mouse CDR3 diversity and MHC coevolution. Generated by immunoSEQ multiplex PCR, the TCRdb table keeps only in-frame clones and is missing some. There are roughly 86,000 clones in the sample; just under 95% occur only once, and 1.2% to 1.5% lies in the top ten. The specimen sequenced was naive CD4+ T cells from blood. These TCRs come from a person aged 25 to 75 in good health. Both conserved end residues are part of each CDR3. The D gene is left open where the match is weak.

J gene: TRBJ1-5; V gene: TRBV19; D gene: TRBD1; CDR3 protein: CASRRGGRGNQPQHF; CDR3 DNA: TGTGCCAGTCGGAGAGGGGGCAGGGGCAATCAGCCCCAGCATTTT
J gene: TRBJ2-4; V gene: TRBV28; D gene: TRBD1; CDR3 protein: CASSSPAGTANIQYF; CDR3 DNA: TGTGCCAGCAGTTCCCCCGCCGGGACAGCAAACATTCAGTACTTC
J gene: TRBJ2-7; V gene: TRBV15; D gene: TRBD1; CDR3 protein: CATSRERQGGSEQYF; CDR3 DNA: TGTGCCACCAGCAGAGAGCGACAGGGGGGCTCCGAGCAGTACTTC
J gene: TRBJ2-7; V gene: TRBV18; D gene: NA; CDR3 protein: CASSPPNGYSYEQYF; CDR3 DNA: TGTGCCAGCTCACCACCTAACGGGTACTCCTACGAGCAGTACTTC
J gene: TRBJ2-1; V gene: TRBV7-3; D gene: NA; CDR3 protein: CASSLITGSSYNEQFF; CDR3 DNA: TGTGCCAGCAGCTTAATCACGGGGAGCTCCTACAATGAGCAGTTCTTC
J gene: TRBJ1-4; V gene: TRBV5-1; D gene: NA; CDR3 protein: CASSFQAGSNEKLFF; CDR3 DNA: TGCGCCAGCAGCTTTCAGGCAGGGTCTAATGAAAAACTGTTTTTT
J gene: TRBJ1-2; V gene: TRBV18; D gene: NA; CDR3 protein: CASSPLGRPANYGYTF; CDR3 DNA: TGTGCCAGCTCACCACTGGGCAGGCCCGCTAACTATGGCTACACCTTC
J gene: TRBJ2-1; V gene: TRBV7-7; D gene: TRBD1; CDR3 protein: CASSLASTGAFLNEQFF; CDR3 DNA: TGTGCCAGCAGCTTAGCGTCGACAGGGGCCTTCTTGAATGAGCAGTTCTTC
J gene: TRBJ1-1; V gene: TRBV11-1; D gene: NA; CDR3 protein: CASSPRGLDLNTEAFF; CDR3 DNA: TGTGCCAGCAGCCCGCGGGGACTGGACCTGAACACTGAAGCTTTCTTT
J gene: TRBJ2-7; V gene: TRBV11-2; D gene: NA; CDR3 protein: CASSSNRAGEQYF; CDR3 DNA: TGTGCCAGCAGCTCCAACAGGGCCGGGGAGCAGTACTTC
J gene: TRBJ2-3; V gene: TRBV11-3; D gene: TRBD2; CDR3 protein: CASSPDGTSGSADTQYF; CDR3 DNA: TGTGCCAGCAGCCCCGACGGGACTAGCGGGAGCGCAGATACGCAGTATTTT
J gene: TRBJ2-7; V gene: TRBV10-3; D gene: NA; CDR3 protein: CAITDPRETYEQYF; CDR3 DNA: TGTGCCATCACCGACCCGAGGGAAACCTACGAGCAGTACTTC
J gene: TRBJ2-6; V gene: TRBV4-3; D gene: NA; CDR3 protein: CASSLGQTHGRANVLTF; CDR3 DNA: TGCGCCAGCAGCCTTGGACAGACCCACGGAAGGGCCAACGTCCTGACTTTC
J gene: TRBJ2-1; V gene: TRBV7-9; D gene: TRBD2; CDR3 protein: CASSRAMGSGRPVYNEQFF; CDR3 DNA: TGTGCCAGCAGCCGGGCTATGGGTAGCGGGAGGCCGGTGTACAATGAGCAGTTCTTC
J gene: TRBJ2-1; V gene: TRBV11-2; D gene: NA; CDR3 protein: CASSLTGDGEQFF; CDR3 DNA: TGTGCCAGCAGCTTAACGGGAGATGGTGAGCAGTTCTTC
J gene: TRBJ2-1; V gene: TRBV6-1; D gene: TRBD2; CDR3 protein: CASSAPSGRAHEQFF; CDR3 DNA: TGTGCCAGCAGCGCCCCTAGCGGGAGGGCCCATGAGCAGTTCTTC
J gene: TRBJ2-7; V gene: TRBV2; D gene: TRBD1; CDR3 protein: CASSERDRYVEQYF; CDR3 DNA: TGTGCCAGCAGTGAGCGGGACAGGTATGTCGAGCAGTACTTC
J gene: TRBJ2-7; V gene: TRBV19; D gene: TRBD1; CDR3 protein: CASSIGSGTGLYEQYF; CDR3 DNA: TGTGCCAGTAGTATAGGAAGCGGGACAGGGCTCTACGAGCAGTACTTC